This T cell receptor (beta chain) derives from a study of molecular identifiers for immune sequencing clone quantification listed by TCRdb under 2018. With regard to the full study: In a replicate experiment, RNA from roughly 18,000 or 92,000 naive CD8 T cells was split into five aliquots, four of which were sequenced. This methods study used CD8 T cells to benchmark TCR RNA copy counting and molecular-identifier clustering-based TCR repertoire sequencing (MIDCIRS).

Library preparation employed PCR. The sequencer listed for this sample is NextSeq 500. Bulk TCR libraries were generated as previously described, with the TCR primers listed in Table S5 used. The Qiagen AllPrep DNA/RNA kit was used to purify total RNA. Before any analysis, reads coming from multiple sequencing runs of the same library were combined into one pool. Per the authors' processing: Reads were retained only if their TCR constant sequence matched exactly, and those retained reads were trimmed to 150 nt and grouped according to their 12-nt molecular barcodes. Reads within each barcode group were sub-clustered using a 15% Levenshtein threshold, and quality-weighted consensus sequences were constructed for each RNA molecule. Non-functional sequences were discarded, and so were lower-count sequences lying one edit away from another sequence. Based on fitting two negative binomial distributions, any barcode sub-cluster with under 20% of the maximum read count was discarded. TCRdb trimmed public reads at Q25 via fastp, called clones via MiXCR and kept in-frame beta chains. One record per CDR3 amino acid sequence lists the most common genes and DNA. It is TCRdb's table, rather than the study itself, that gives the V and J calls and clone size. This sample lists 97,000 or so distinct CDR3 sequences; roughly 26% were detected once. The top ten hold more than 0.8% of the sample.

Deletion took 0 bases off V and 3 bases off J, with a span of 9 bases between the germline ends. Including cysteine and phenylalanine, the CDR3 has 14 amino acids. CDR3 DNA only is kept here, 42 bases in frame from base 1. CDR1 and CDR2 were assigned from the germline V gene as LGHNA and YNFKEQ. This clonotype has a count of ten or more. No antigen is known for it. Within one base of it there is no much larger clone, and no base qualities were kept. Study-wide conclusions, independent of this receptor: In CMV-specific effector cells, clones with more than 20 RNA copies accounted for over 98% of molecules, whereas in naive cells such clones accounted for under 1%. Modeling indicated approximately 3.2 TCR RNA copies recovered per cell, compared with roughly 10 by digital PCR, which implies a capture efficiency of 25% to 35%. Identical TCR molecules sharing a barcode could cause highly expanded clone sizes to be underestimated. Spiked-in Jurkat TCR RNA (around 9 copies' worth), which is not part of the donor repertoire, was contained in the naive libraries. When barcode sub-clustering was omitted, TCR diversity was inflated by chimeric consensus sequences, with chimeras reaching as high as 47%. A single cell's worth of spiked-in Jurkat TCR RNA was reported detectable even among 900,000 to 1,000,000 naive CD8 T cells.

Libraries of naive CD8 T cells were built from approximately 20,000 to 980,000 sorted cells, with 10%, 30% or 50% of the purified RNA used. Naive CD8 T cells, defined as CD8+CD4-CCR7+CD45RA+, were FACS-sorted into RLT Plus buffer on a BD FACSAria II. To test detection sensitivity, Jurkat RNA equivalent to more than eight TCR copies was spiked into samples of about 17,000-1,100,000 naive CD8 T cells. CD8 T cells were enriched using RosetteSep CD8+ T Cell Enrichment Cocktail and Ficoll-Paque, and the enriched cells then underwent ACK red cell lysis. The clonotype comes from a human donor in good health. Some libraries in this study had Jurkat cell RNA spiked in. The chain links TRBV4-2 with TRBJ2-7; no D segment can be confidently identified. The source material was naive CD8+ T cells from blood, with Jurkat cell RNA spiked in. According to the study, the label for this sample's cell subset or site signals: FACS-sorted CD8+CD4-CCR7+CD45RA+ naive T cells. The CDR3 protein sequence reads: CASSQDSLNYEQYF. The DNA is TGTGCCAGCAGCCAAGATTCGCTGAACTACGAGCAGTACTTC.